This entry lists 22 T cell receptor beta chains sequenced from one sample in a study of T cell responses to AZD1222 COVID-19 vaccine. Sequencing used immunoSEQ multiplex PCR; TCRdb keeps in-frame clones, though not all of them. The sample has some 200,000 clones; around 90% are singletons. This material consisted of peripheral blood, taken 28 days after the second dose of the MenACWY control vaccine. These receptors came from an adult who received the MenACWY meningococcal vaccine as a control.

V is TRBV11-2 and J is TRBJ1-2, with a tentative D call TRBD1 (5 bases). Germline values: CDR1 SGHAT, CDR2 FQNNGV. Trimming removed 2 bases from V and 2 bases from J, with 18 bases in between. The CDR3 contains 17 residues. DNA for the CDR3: TGTGCCAGCAGCTTAAACCCCCCAGGGATGGAAAACTATGGCTACACCTTC. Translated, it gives CASSLNPPGMENYGYTF.

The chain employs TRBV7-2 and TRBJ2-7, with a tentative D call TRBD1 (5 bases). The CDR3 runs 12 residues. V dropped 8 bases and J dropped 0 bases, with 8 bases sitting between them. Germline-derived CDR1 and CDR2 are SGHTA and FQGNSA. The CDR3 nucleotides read TGTGCCAGCGGGGCAAACTCCTACGAGCAGTACTTC. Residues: CASGANSYEQYF.

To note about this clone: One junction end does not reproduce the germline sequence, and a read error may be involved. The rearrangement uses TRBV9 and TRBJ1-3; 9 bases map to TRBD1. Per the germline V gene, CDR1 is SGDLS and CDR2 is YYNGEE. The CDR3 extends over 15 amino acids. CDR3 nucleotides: TGTGCCAGCAGCGTAGCCGGGACAGGGACCACTCTTCTACGTTTT. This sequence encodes CASSVAGTGTTLLRF. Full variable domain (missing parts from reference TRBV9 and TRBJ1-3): DSGVTQTPKHLITATGQRVTLRCSPRSGDLSVYWYQQSLDQGLQFLIQYYNGEERAKGNILERFSAQQFPDLHSELNLSSLELGDSALYFCASSVAGTGTTLLRFGEGSWLTVV.

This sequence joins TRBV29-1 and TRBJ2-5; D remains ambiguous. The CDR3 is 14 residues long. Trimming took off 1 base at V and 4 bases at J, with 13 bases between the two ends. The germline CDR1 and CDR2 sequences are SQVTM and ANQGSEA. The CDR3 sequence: CSVEALGVGETQYF. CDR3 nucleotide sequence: TGCAGCGTTGAAGCCCTTGGGGTAGGAGAGACCCAGTACTTC.

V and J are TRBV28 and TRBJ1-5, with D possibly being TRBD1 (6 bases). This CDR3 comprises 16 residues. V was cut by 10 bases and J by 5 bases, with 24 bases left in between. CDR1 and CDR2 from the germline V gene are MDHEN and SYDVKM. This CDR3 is CATISLQGTQYQPQHF. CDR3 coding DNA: TGTGCCACCATTTCTCTACAGGGAACACAATATCAGCCCCAGCATTTT.

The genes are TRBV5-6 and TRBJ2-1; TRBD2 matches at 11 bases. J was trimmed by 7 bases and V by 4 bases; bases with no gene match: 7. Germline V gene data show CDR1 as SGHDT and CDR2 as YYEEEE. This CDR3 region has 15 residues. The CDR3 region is CASSRSGRASNEQFF. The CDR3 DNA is TGTGCCAGCAGCCGTAGCGGGAGGGCCTCAAATGAGCAGTTCTTC.

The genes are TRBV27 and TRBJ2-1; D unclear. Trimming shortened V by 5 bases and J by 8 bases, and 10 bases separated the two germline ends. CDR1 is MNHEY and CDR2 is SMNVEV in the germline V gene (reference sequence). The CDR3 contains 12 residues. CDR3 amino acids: CASSGRVDEQFF. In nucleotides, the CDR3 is TGTGCCAGCAGTGGGCGAGTAGATGAGCAGTTCTTC.

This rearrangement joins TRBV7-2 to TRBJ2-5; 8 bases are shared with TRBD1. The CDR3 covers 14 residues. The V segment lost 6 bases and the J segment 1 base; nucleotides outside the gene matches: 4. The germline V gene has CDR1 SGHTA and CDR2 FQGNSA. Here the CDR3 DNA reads TGTGCCAGCAGTTACCAGGGGGCCCAAGAGACCCAGTACTTC. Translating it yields CASSYQGAQETQYF.

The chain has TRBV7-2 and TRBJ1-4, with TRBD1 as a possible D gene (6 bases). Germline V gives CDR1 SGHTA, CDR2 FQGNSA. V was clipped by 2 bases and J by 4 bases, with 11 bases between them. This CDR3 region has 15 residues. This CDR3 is CASSLQGPFNEKLFF. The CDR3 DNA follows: TGTGCCAGCAGCTTACAGGGGCCATTTAATGAAAAACTGTTTTTT. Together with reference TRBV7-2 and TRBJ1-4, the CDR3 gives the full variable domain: GAGVSQSPSNKVTEKGKDVELRCDPISGHTALYWYRQSLGQGLEFLIYFQGNSAPDKSGLPSDRFSAERTGGSVSTLTIQRTQQEDSAVYLCASSLQGPFNEKLFFGSGTQLSVL.

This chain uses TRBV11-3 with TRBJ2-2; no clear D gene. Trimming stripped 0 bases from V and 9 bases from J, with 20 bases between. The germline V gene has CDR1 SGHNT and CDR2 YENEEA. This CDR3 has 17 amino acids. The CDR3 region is CASSLDRGDRRNRELFF. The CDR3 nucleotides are TGTGCCAGCAGCTTAGATCGTGGGGATCGGCGTAATAGGGAGCTGTTTTTT. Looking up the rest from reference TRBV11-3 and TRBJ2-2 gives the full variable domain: EAGVVQSPRYKIIEKKQPVAFWCNPISGHNTLYWYLQNLGQGPELLIRYENEEAVDDSQLPKDRFSAERLKGVDSTLKIQPAELGDSAVYLCASSLDRGDRRNRELFFGEGSRLTVL.

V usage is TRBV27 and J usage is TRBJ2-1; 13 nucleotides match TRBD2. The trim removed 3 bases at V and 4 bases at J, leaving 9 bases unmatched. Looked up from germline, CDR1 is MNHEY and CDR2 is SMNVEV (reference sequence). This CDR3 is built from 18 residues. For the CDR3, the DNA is TGTGCCAGCAGTTTCCGACGGACTAGCGGGAGTTCTTACAATGAGCAGTTCTTC. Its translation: CASSFRRTSGSSYNEQFF.

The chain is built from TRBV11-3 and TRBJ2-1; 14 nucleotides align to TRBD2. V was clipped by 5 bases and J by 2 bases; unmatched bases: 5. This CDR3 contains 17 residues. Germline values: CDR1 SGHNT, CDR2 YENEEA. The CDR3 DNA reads TGTGCCAGCAGCAAGGGACTAGCGGGAGAGGCCTACAATGAGCAGTTCTTC. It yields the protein CASSKGLAGEAYNEQFF.

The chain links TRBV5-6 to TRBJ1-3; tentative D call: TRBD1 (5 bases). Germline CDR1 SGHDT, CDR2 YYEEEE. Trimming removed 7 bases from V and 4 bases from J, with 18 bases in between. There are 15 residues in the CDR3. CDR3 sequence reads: CASLLRGTLGNTIYF. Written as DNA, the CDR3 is TGTGCCAGCCTTCTGAGGGGAACCCTAGGAAACACCATATATTTT.

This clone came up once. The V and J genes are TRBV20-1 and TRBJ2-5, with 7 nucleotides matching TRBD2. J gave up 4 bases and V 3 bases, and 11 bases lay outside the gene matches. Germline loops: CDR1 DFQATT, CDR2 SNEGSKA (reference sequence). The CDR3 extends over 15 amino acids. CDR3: CSASRGSYERETQYF. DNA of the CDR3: TGCAGTGCTAGTCGCGGGAGCTATGAGCGAGAGACCCAGTACTTC.

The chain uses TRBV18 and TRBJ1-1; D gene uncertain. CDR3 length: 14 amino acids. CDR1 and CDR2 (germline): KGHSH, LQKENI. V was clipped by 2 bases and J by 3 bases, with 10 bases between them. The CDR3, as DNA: TGTGCCAGCTCACCAAAGGGTGGGTACACTGAAGCTTTCTTT. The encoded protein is CASSPKGGYTEAFF.

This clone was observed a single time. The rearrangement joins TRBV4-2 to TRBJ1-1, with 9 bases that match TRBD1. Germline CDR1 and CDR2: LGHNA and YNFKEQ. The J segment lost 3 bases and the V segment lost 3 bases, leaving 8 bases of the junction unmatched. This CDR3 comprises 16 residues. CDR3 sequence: CASSQTGQGRDTEAFF. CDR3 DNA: TGTGCCAGCAGCCAGACCGGACAGGGGAGGGACACTGAAGCTTTCTTT.

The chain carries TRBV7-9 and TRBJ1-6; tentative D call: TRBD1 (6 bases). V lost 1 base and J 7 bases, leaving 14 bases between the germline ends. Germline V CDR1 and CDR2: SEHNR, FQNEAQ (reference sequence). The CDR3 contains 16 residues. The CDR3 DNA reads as TGTGCCAGCAGCTTAGGGGCAGGGACATACAATTCACCCCTCCACTTT. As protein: CASSLGAGTYNSPLHF.

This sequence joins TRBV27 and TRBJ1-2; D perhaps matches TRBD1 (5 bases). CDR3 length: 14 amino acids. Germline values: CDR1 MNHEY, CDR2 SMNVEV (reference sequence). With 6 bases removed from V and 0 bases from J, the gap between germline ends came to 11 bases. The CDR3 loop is CASRPGLANYGYTF. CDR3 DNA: TGTGCCAGCAGACCGGGACTCGCTAACTATGGCTACACCTTC.

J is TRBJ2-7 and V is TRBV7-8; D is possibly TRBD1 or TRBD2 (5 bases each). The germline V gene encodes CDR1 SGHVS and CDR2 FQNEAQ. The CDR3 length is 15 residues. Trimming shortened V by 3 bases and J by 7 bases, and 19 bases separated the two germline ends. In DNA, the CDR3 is TGTGCCAGCAGCTTTCCGCAAGGGCCGGGGCGGGAGCAGTACTTC. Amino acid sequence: CASSFPQGPGREQYF.

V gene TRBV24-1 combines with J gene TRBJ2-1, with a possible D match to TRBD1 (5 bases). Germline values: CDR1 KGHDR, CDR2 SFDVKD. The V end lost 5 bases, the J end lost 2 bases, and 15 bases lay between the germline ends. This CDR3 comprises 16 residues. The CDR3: CATSATTGTAYNEQFF. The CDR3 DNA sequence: TGTGCCACCAGTGCCACAACAGGTACCGCCTACAATGAGCAGTTCTTC.

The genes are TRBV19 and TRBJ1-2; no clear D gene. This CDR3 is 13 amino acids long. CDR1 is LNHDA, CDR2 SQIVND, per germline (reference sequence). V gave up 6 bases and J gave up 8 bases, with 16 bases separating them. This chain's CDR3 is CASRTVLFGGYTF. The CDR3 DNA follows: TGTGCCAGTAGAACTGTCCTCTTTGGAGGCTACACCTTC.

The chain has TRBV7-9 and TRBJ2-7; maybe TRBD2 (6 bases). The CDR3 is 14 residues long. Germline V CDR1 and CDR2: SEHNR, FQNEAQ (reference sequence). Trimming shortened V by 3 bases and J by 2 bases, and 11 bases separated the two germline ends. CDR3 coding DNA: TGTGCCAGCAGCTTGGGAGGCGGCCCCTACGAGCAGTACTTC. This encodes CASSLGGGPYEQYF. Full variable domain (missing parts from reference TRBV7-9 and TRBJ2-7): DTGVSQNPRHKITKRGQNVTFRCDPISEHNRLYWYRQTLGQGPEFLTYFQNEAQLEKSRLLSDRFSAERPKGSFSTLEIQRTEQGDSAMYLCASSLGGGPYEQYFGPGTRLTVT.